The 32 T cell receptor beta chains presented below share a single source sample, sequenced in a study of blood T cell repertoires in COVID-19. Method: immunoSEQ multiplex PCR; TCRdb's copy keeps in-frame clones and lacks some. This sample has 190,000 or so clones, with approximately 87% found just once. The sequenced sample consisted of peripheral blood. The source of these receptors is a woman younger than 30 who had recovered from COVID-19.

The genes are TRBV20-1 and TRBJ1-2; D may be TRBD1 (5 bases). The CDR3 is 14 amino acids. CDR1 is DFQATT and CDR2 is SNEGSKA in the germline V gene (reference sequence). V lost 3 bases to trimming and J lost 4 bases, with 15 bases between them. CDR3 coding DNA: TGCAGTGCTAGTTACCCGGGGGTTCGCTATGGCTACACCTTC. Its protein product is CSASYPGVRYGYTF.

The rearrangement links TRBV30 to TRBJ1-3; possibly TRBD1 for D (5 bases). Trimming took 3 bases from V and 3 from J, leaving 15 bases between them. Germline loops: CDR1 GTSNPN, CDR2 SVGIG (reference sequence). The CDR3 totals 15 residues. The CDR3 region has the DNA TGTGCCTGGAGGTGGCCGGGGGGTTTTGGAAACACCATATATTTT. Translation gives CAWRWPGGFGNTIYF. The full variable domain, with the rest looked up from reference TRBV30 and TRBJ1-3, is SQTIHQWPATLVQPVGSPLSLECTVEGTSNPNLYWYRQAAGRGLQLLFYSVGIGQISSEVPQNLSASRPQDRQFILSSKKLLLSDSGFYLCAWRWPGGFGNTIYFGEGSWLTVV.

The chain uses TRBV5-5 and TRBJ1-1; 9 bases are shared with TRBD1. From germline, CDR1 is SGHKS and CDR2 YYEKEE (reference sequence). This CDR3 has 14 residues. The junction had 7 bases not matched to a gene; V was cut back by 4 bases and J by 6 bases. The CDR3 spells CASSRQGERAEAFF. The CDR3 bases are TGTGCCAGCAGCCGACAGGGGGAGAGGGCTGAAGCTTTCTTT.

The chain is built from TRBV4-1 and TRBJ2-5; D is ambiguous. V was clipped by 0 bases and J by 4 bases, with 12 bases between them. Germline CDR1 and CDR2: MGHRA and YSYEKL. This CDR3 has 15 amino acids. The CDR3 DNA reads as TGCGCCAGCAGCCAAGATTTAGGCCGGGTAGAGACCCAGTACTTC. Translated, it gives CASSQDLGRVETQYF.

The rearrangement links TRBV5-8 to TRBJ2-5, with D perhaps matching TRBD1 (6 bases). This CDR3 is built from 15 residues. In germline, CDR1 is SGHTS, CDR2 YDEGEE. The germline V and J ends were trimmed by 0 bases and 2 bases, with 11 bases remaining between them. This CDR3 reads CASSLADRFQETQYF. CDR3 in DNA: TGTGCCAGCAGCTTGGCCGACAGGTTTCAAGAGACCCAGTACTTC.

The chain uses TRBV29-1 and TRBJ1-1; possibly TRBD1 for D (5 bases). Germline CDR1 SQVTM, CDR2 ANQGSEA. The V gene lost 4 bases and the J gene lost 4 bases, with 13 bases spanning the gap. This CDR3 contains 13 residues. CDR3 in DNA: TGCAGCGTTGCACCCGGCGGGGGCACTGAAGCTTTCTTT. This gives the protein CSVAPGGGTEAFF.

This chain's CDR3 is CATSVGGRQPQHF. The CDR3 DNA is TGTGCCACCAGTGTTGGAGGGCGGCAGCCCCAGCATTTT. V gene TRBV24-1 combines with J gene TRBJ1-5; no clear D. The CDR3 runs to 13 residues. In germline, CDR1 is KGHDR, CDR2 SFDVKD. Between the trimmed V and J ends, which lost 5 bases and 7 bases, there was a span of 11 bases.

This clone was detected a few times. CDR3: CASSDPPDRVNEKLFF. For the CDR3, the DNA is TGTGCCAGCAGTGACCCTCCGGACAGGGTGAATGAAAAACTGTTTTTT. The gene calls are TRBV6-1 and TRBJ1-4; 8 bases are shared with TRBD1. J gave up 5 bases and V 3 bases, and 8 bases lay outside the gene matches. Germline CDR1 reads MNHNS; CDR2 reads SASEGT. The CDR3 is 16 residues long.

The chain carries TRBV20-1 and TRBJ1-1, with a weak D call TRBD1 (6 bases). This CDR3 is built from 12 residues. The germline V gene has CDR1 DFQATT and CDR2 SNEGSKA (reference sequence). Trimming removed 3 bases from V and 8 bases from J, with 13 bases in between. The CDR3 region is CSASSLGTEAFF. CDR3 DNA sequence: TGCAGTGCTAGTTCGCTCGGGACAGAAGCTTTCTTT.

The rearrangement uses TRBV29-1 and TRBJ2-2; TRBD1 agrees at 7 bases. Germline CDR1 is SQVTM and CDR2 is ANQGSEA. CDR3 length equals 13 residues. Trimming removed 3 bases from V and 9 bases from J; junction bases left unmatched: 7. The CDR3 here is CSVEARGYRELFF. The CDR3 region has the DNA TGCAGCGTTGAGGCCAGGGGGTACCGGGAGCTGTTTTTT.

The gene calls are TRBV21-1 and TRBJ1-5; the D call TRBD1 from the table was never checked on the DNA. TRBV21-1 is designated a pseudogene. CDR3 size: 16 residues. CDR3 DNA sequence: TGTGCCAGCAGCAACGGGAACAGGGATAGCAATCAGCCCCAGCATTTT. As protein: CASSNGNRDSNQPQHF.

A word on this clone: The junction departs from the called germline gene at one end, perhaps through a read error. The chain recombines TRBV3-1 (or the pseudogene TRBV3-2) with TRBJ2-5, with 13 bases that match TRBD2. CDR1 and CDR2 from the germline V gene are LGHDT and YNNKEL (reference sequence). The CDR3 length is 15 residues. The DNA of the CDR3 is TGTGCCAGCAGCCAAGCAACTAGCGGGGGGGTTTCGTATGACTTC. Its translation is CASSQATSGGVSYDF.

This chain links TRBV7-2 with TRBJ1-2; D is unclear. Trimming removed 5 bases at V and 7 bases at J, with 20 bases between. CDR3 length: 15 residues. In germline, CDR1 is SGHTA, CDR2 FQGNSA. CDR3 sequence: CASSGGVSVSGGYTF. Here the CDR3 DNA reads TGTGCCAGCAGCGGAGGAGTCTCAGTCTCGGGTGGCTACACCTTC.

This clone was counted only a few times. The chain joins TRBV4-1 to TRBJ1-4; a weak D match, TRBD1 (5 bases). V gave up 5 bases and J gave up 6 bases, with 16 bases separating them. The germline V gene encodes CDR1 MGHRA and CDR2 YSYEKL. The CDR3 sequence is 15 residues long. CDR3 sequence (DNA): TGCGCCAGCAGCACCCTGACAGACCTCTATGAAAAACTGTTTTTT. It yields the protein CASSTLTDLYEKLFF.

This sequence joins TRBV19 and TRBJ2-7, with D possibly matching TRBD2 (6 bases). The CDR3 runs to 17 residues. Germline CDR1 is LNHDA and CDR2 is SQIVND (reference sequence). With 3 bases removed from V and 3 bases from J, the gap between germline ends came to 21 bases. The CDR3 reads CASSIRGKAGPRYEQYF. The CDR3 coding sequence is TGTGCCAGTAGTATCCGCGGGAAGGCCGGGCCTCGCTACGAGCAGTACTTC.

The DNA of the CDR3 is TGTGCCAGCAGCTTGAGGGGATACAGGGGCAGGTTCTCCTACGAGCAGTACGTC. It encodes CASSLRGYRGRFSYEQYV. The rearrangement joins TRBV5-8 to TRBJ2-7; 7 bases align to TRBD1. The CDR3 sequence is 18 residues long. The ends lost 1 base at V and 0 bases at J; junction bases unmatched: 13. CDR1 is SGHTS, CDR2 YDEGEE, per germline.

This chain connects TRBV13 to TRBJ1-2; no clear D. The CDR3 has 14 residues. V was clipped by 3 bases and J by 7 bases, with 15 bases between them. Germline loops: CDR1 PRHDT, CDR2 FYEKMQ (reference sequence). CDR3: CASSFGGPKGGYTF. CDR3 in DNA: TGTGCCAGCAGCTTCGGAGGGCCCAAGGGTGGCTACACCTTC.

This clone was detected only once. J is TRBJ2-1 and V is TRBV5-1; D is perhaps TRBD2 (6 bases). V was pared by 1 base and J by 8 bases, with 7 bases between. CDR3 size: 12 residues. Germline assignment: CDR1 SGHRS and CDR2 YFSETQ. CDR3: CASSLRGYEQFF. The CDR3 DNA follows: TGCGCCAGCAGCTTGCGGGGGTATGAGCAGTTCTTC.

V usage is TRBV5-4 and J usage is TRBJ2-2; 9 bases map to TRBD2. J gave up 1 base and V 1 base, and 5 bases lay outside the gene matches. The CDR3 totals 17 residues. The V gene's germline CDR1 is SGHNT and CDR2 YYREEE (reference sequence). The CDR3 coding sequence is TGTGCCAGCAGCTTGCTCATAGCGGGAGTGAACACCGGGGAGCTGTTTTTT. Its translation is CASSLLIAGVNTGELFF.

The chain combines TRBV28 with TRBJ1-2; D ambiguous. CDR1 and CDR2 (germline): MDHEN, SYDVKM. This CDR3 has 16 residues. Trimming took off 6 bases at V and 3 bases at J, with 20 bases between the two ends. The CDR3 DNA reads TGTGCCAGCAGCCGGCCCCAGATCAGGAACTACTATGGCTACACCTTC. It translates to CASSRPQIRNYYGYTF.

The J gene is TRBJ2-5, the V gene TRBV4-1; D possibly corresponds to TRBD2 (5 bases). The CDR3 spans 12 residues. V was pared by 4 bases and J by 7 bases, with 10 bases between. Looked up from germline, CDR1 is MGHRA and CDR2 is YSYEKL. The CDR3 protein is CASSPPRGTQYF. Written as DNA, the CDR3 is TGCGCCAGCAGCCCCCCTCGGGGGACCCAGTACTTC.

The V and J genes are TRBV29-1 and TRBJ1-1; D remains unclear. Between the trimmed V and J ends, which lost 0 bases and 10 bases, there was a span of 15 bases. The germline V gene has CDR1 SQVTM and CDR2 ANQGSEA. The CDR3 covers 13 residues. In DNA form, the CDR3 reads TGCAGCGTTGAAGAGGTTCGGGAAGGACTAGCTTTCTTT. As protein: CSVEEVREGLAFF.

Points on this clone: This sample also contains other DNA sequences that code for the same CDR3. V usage is TRBV7-2 and J usage is TRBJ2-3; possible D gene TRBD1, 6 bases. CDR1 and CDR2 from the germline V gene are SGHTA and FQGNSA. The CDR3 loop spans 15 amino acids. Trimming shortened V by 0 bases and J by 2 bases, and 9 bases separated the two germline ends. The CDR3 loop reads CASSLAGALTDTQYF. The DNA for the CDR3 is TGTGCCAGCAGCTTAGCGGGGGCCCTCACAGATACGCAGTATTTT.

V usage is TRBV4-2 and J usage is TRBJ1-2; 8 positions agree with TRBD1. Germline trimming cut 0 bases from V and 8 bases from J; bases unmatched to any gene: 14. There are 17 residues in the CDR3. From germline, CDR1 is LGHNA and CDR2 YNFKEQ. CDR3 coding DNA: TGTGCCAGCAGCCAAGAAGCTCCTTGGCAGGGGGCAAGGGGCTACACCTTC. Residues: CASSQEAPWQGARGYTF.

The CDR3 DNA is TGTGCCATCTCAAGTGGGGCAGGGGGTTCCTACGAGCAGTACTTC. Translating gives CAISSGAGGSYEQYF. The chain employs TRBV10-3 and TRBJ2-7; 7 bases map to TRBD1. The CDR3 is 15 amino acids. Germline V gene sequence: CDR1 ENHRY, CDR2 SYGVKD. V lost 8 bases, J lost 1 base, and 11 bases stayed unmatched.

As for this clone: Other DNA sequences in the sample encode the same CDR3. The chain uses TRBV4-3 and TRBJ1-3, with D unclear. Germline values: CDR1 LGHNA, CDR2 YSLEER. V was cut by 0 bases and J by 2 bases, with 8 bases left in between. The CDR3 runs to 15 residues. The CDR3 loop is CASSQDSPAGNTIYF. The CDR3 nucleotides read TGCGCCAGCAGCCAAGATTCCCCAGCTGGAAACACCATATATTTT.

The V gene is TRBV2, the J gene TRBJ2-1; 7 bases fit TRBD1. The CDR3 spans 16 residues. Germline CDR1 is SNHLY and CDR2 is FYNNEI. The V and J ends lost 7 bases and 7 bases, in that order; junction bases with no gene match: 16. CDR3 DNA sequence: TGTGCCAGCAAGCCAGCAACAGGGGAGAGAAGGAATGAGCAGTTCTTC. It specifies CASKPATGERRNEQFF.

This chain uses TRBV6-2 or TRBV6-3 with TRBJ2-7; TRBD1 aligns across 8 bases. CDR1 and CDR2 from the germline V gene are MNHEY and SVGEGT. The V segment lost 0 bases and the J segment 4 bases; nucleotides outside the gene matches: 8. The CDR3 runs to 16 residues. The CDR3 DNA is TGTGCCAGCAGTTACTCAGGGCAGGGGGCATTGTACGAGCAGTACTTC. Protein sequence: CASSYSGQGALYEQYF.

This clone was picked up one time. CDR3 coding DNA: TGTGCCAGCAGCCAAGATAAAGGACAGGAGCACTACGAGCAGTACGTC. It is translated as CASSQDKGQEHYEQYV. The J gene is TRBJ2-7, the V gene TRBV3-1 (or the pseudogene TRBV3-2), with 7 bases aligning to TRBD1. V was pared by 0 bases and J by 3 bases, with 8 bases of the junction left unmatched. Germline CDR1 reads LGHDT; CDR2 reads YNNKEL (reference sequence). The CDR3 is 16 amino acids.

This clone occurred a few times. The chain carries TRBV3-1 (or the pseudogene TRBV3-2) and TRBJ1-5, with 7 positions matching TRBD1. Trimming cost V 0 bases and J 6 bases; bases outside gene matches: 5. This CDR3 is 15 amino acids long. The V gene's germline CDR1 is LGHDT and CDR2 YNNKEL (reference sequence). The chain's CDR3 is CASSQDHSGGQPQHF. The CDR3 nucleotides are TGTGCCAGCAGCCAAGACCACTCAGGGGGTCAGCCCCAGCATTTT.

This clone has just a few counts. The V gene is TRBV4-1, the J gene TRBJ1-6; maybe TRBD1 (5 bases). The CDR3 contains 15 residues. V gave up 6 bases and J gave up 7 bases, with 16 bases separating them. CDR1 and CDR2 from the germline V gene are MGHRA and YSYEKL. Written as DNA, the CDR3 is TGCGCCAGCAGGCTCCAGGGCCAGGGAAATTCACCCCTCCACTTT. Translated, it gives CASRLQGQGNSPLHF.

The chain combines TRBV10-3 with TRBJ2-3; no clear D gene. This CDR3 is 16 amino acids long. Between the trimmed V and J ends, which lost 7 bases and 0 bases, there was a span of 17 bases. CDR1 is ENHRY, CDR2 SYGVKD, per germline. The CDR3 region is CAINNHRATSTDTQYF. CDR3 sequence (DNA): TGTGCCATCAATAATCACAGAGCCACTAGCACAGATACGCAGTATTTT.